The text below deals with one T cell receptor (beta chain). The source of the sample is a study of shared clonotypes between healthy human individuals. Here immunoSEQ multiplex PCR was the method, and the copy in TCRdb shows in-frame clones only, minus some. The sample consists of over a million clones, about three quarters of them appearing once. This CDR3 region has 15 residues. Germline assignment: CDR1 SGHKS and CDR2 YYEKEE (reference sequence). Trimming left V 4 bases short and J 8 bases short, with 16 bases between. The receptor was derived from a man younger than 35 in good health. The chain carries TRBV5-5 and TRBJ1-6, with TRBD1 as a possible D gene (6 bases). The sample consisted of memory CD4+ T cells sorted from blood. Subset here: CD45RA-negative fraction. CDR3 sequence reads: CASSVGTLGDSPLHF. CDR3 sequence (DNA): TGTGCCAGCAGCGTTGGGACACTCGGGGATTCACCCCTCCACTTT.